The present T cell receptor beta chain was sequenced within a study of shared clonotypes between healthy human individuals (TCRdb year 2020). Concerning the study at large: A few men and two women, aged 18 to 49 years, made up the cohort. Per donor, three plates each were used for CD4 naive and CD4 memory, two for CD8 naive, and one for CD8 memory. Blood TCR repertoires of about five healthy adults were deeply sequenced to estimate repertoire size and the extent of clonotype sharing between individuals. Libraries were prepared and TCR repertoires were sequenced by different laboratories using diverse techniques, in order to increase sequencing depth and limit assay-specific biases. Each donor's leukapheresis produced roughly between roughly 0.9 and 9 billion PBMCs. Points the paper makes about the study in general: Clonotypes shared by all four sorted-subset donors showed higher generation probabilities than non-shared clonotypes. Sampling was restricted to blood, and TCR repertoires in tissues likely differ from the TCR repertoires found in blood. Across four donors, approximately 5% of naive CD4, roughly 3.8% of naive CD8, about 2% of memory CD4, and roughly 0.4% of memory CD8 clonotypes were shared. Because the study included only a small number of donors, the genetic and exposure-history diversity represented was limited. Rarefaction of sorted-subset datasets indicated incomplete sequencing despite the large sequencing depth. Based on pairwise subsampling, the degree of clonotype sharing among donors was expected to be affected by sequencing depth. Naive subsets generally had larger estimated clonotype richness than memory subsets did.

Using the deep immunoSEQ assay, TCR CDR3 regions were amplified from genomic DNA by multiplex PCR. Extracted genomic DNA from each cell subset was spread evenly across all wells of several immunoSEQ 96-well plates, with each plate serving as a replicate. For sorted subsets, around 200 ng genomic DNA, equal to some 30,000 T cell genomes, was loaded into each replicate PCR. The purified libraries were quantified using a Qubit 3.0 fluorometer, sized with a Bioanalyzer 2100, and then quantified again using the KAPA Library Quantification kit. Each immunoSEQ 96-well plate was sequenced on its own single-read 150-cycle Illumina NextSeq 550 flow cell. The study's own analysis went as follows. Because the immunoSEQ output held only junctional sequences and lacked quality scores, the filtering could not match the filtering applied to full-length reads. Sequences were annotated with PyIR, a Python wrapper for IgBLAST v1.9, and V/J genes and CDR3 were assigned using IMGT germline references. Reads were filtered out if the reads had weak V/J assignments (E-value above 1e-6), no CDR3, stop codons, out-of-frame junctions, or ambiguous translated residues. V3J clonotypes were defined as sequences sharing the same inferred V gene, J gene, and CDR3 amino acid sequence. The percentage overlap between two repertoires was calculated by dividing the number of shared unique clonotypes by the size of the smaller repertoire. RTK rarefaction, the Chao1 estimator, and Recon v2.1 estimates of unobserved clonotypes were used to assess repertoire richness. OLGA was used to compute generation probabilities for all TCRbeta clonotypes that the gDNA method yielded from a few donors. Sourced from immuneACCESS, this table was stored by TCRdb with only in-frame sequences that have V and J called. A share of the clones is absent; for the studies checked, an unresolved V gene accounts for under half, and the remainder has no known explanation. V and J calls and clone size come straight from that table; D and trimming were deduced from the DNA. The sample profile shows around 2,100,000 clones; approximately 94% of them were found once. Of the sample, approximately 1% falls within the top ten clones.

For the CD8 naive samples, CD45RO-negative cells were positively selected for CCR7, yielding a CD45RA+CCR7+ population from which TemRA cells were excluded. The donors were healthy, HIV-negative adults who had no recently reported acute infections or vaccinations. Only Caucasian adults living in Nashville, Tennessee, USA were represented among the donors. After blood collection by leukapheresis, PBMCs were isolated using Ficoll-Histopaque density gradient centrifugation and then cryopreserved in the vapor phase of liquid nitrogen. Analytical flow cytometry was used to check the purity and quantity of each magnetically sorted T cell population. Each sorted fraction had its genomic DNA isolated and then quantified by UV absorbance on a Nanodrop 2000c. Worth noting for this clone: The clone's antigen remains unknown. Base-call qualities are not available, and no considerably larger clone is one nucleotide away.

The CDR3 runs 14 residues from the cysteine to the phenylalanine. The entry retains the CDR3 DNA only, 42 bases that are in frame from base 1. V sheds 10 bases and J sheds 0 bases, leaving 14 bases between their ends. Sequences ENHRY (CDR1) and SYGVKD (CDR2) are obtained from the germline V gene. The clonotype originates from a man younger than 35 in good health. The sequence links TRBV10-3 to TRBJ2-3; possibly the D gene is TRBD1, per 9 matching bases. Sequenced input: naive CD8+ T cells sorted from blood. The cell subset or site label, read with the paper, signifies: CD45RA+CCR7+. The CDR3 protein: CATGGTGSTDTQYF. The DNA reads as follows: TGTGCCACGGGGGGGACAGGGAGCACAGATACGCAGTATTTT.